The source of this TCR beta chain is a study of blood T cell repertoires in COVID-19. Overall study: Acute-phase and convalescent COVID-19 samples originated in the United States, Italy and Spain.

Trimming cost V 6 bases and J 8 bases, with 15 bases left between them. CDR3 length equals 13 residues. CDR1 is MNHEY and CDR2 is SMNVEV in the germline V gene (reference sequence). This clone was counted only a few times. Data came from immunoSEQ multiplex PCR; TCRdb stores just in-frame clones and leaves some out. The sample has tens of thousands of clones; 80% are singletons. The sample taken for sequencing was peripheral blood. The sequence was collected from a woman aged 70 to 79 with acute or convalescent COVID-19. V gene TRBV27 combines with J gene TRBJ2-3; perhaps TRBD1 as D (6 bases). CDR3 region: CASRGRGRGTQYF. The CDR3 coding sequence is TGTGCCAGCAGGGGCAGGGGTAGGGGTACGCAGTATTTT.